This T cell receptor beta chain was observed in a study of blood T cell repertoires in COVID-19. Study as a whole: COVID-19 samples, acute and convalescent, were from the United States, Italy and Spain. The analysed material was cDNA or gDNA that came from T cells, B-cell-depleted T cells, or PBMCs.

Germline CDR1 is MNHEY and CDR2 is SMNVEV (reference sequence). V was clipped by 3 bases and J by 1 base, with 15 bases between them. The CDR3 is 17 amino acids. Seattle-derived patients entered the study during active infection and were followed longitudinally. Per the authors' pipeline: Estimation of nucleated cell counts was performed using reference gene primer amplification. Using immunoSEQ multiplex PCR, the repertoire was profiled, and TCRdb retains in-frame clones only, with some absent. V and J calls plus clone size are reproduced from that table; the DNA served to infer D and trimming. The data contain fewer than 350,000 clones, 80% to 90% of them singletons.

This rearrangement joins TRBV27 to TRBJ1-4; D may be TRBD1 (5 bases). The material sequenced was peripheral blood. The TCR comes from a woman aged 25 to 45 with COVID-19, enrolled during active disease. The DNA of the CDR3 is TGTGCCAGCAGTTTCTCCGCAGGGTACGGAACTAATGAAAAACTGTTTTTT. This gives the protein CASSFSAGYGTNEKLFF. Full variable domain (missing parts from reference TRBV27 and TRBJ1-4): EAQVTQNPRYLITVTGKKLTVTCSQNMNHEYMSWYRQDPGLGLRQIYYSMNVEVTDKGDVPEGYKVSRKEKRNFPLILESPSPNQTSLYFCASSFSAGYGTNEKLFFGSGTQLSVL.